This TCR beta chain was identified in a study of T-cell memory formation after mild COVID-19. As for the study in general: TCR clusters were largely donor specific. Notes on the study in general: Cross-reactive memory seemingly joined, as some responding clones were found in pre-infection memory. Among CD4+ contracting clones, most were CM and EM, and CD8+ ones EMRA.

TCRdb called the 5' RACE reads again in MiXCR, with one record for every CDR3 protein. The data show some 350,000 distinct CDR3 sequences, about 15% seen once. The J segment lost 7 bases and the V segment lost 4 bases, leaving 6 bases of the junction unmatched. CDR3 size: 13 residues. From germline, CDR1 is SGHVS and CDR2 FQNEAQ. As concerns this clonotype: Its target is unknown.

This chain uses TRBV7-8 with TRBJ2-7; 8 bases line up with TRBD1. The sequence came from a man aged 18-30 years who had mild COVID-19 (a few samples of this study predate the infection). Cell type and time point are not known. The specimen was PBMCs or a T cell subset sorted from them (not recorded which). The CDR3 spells CASSSGQGGEQYV. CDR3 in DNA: TGTGCCAGCAGCTCCGGACAGGGTGGGGAGCAGTACGTC.